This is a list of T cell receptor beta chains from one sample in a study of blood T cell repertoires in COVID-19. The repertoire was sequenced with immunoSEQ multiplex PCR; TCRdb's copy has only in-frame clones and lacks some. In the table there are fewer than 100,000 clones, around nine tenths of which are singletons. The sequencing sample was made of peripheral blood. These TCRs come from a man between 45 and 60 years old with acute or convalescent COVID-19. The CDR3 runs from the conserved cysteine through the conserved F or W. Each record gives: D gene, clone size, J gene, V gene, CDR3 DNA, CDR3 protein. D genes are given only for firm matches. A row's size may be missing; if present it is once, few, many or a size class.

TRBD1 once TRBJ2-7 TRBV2 TGTGCCAGCAGGGGACAGGGGTCCTCCTACGAGCAGTACTTC CASRGQGSSYEQYF
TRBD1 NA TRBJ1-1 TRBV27 TGTGCCAGCAGACGTCTCCAGGGGGACACTGAAGCTTTCTTT CASRRLQGDTEAFF
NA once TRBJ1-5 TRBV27 TGTGCCAGCAGTTTGGCACAGAATCAGCCCCAGCATTTT CASSLAQNQPQHF
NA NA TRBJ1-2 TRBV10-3 TGTGCCATCAGTGAGTGGGCAGGGTTGGGCTACACCTTC CAISEWAGLGYTF
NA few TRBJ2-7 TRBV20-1 TGCAGTGCTAGTAATCAGGGGGGCGAGCAGTACTTC CSASNQGGEQYF
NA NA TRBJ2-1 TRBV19 TGTGCCAGTAGTCCGGACAGTTACAATGAGCAGTTCTTC CASSPDSYNEQFF
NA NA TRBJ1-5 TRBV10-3 TGTGCCATCAGTGAACGGGGGCAGCCCCAGCATTTT CAISERGQPQHF
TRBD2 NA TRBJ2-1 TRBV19 TGTGCCAGTAGTACCCTAGCGGGAAGTTACAATGAGCAGTTCTTC CASSTLAGSYNEQFF
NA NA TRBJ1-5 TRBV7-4 TGTGCCAGCAGCCGCCCTATCGAGGATCAGCCCCAGCATTTT CASSRPIEDQPQHF
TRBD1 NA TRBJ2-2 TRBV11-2 TGTGCCAGCAGCTCAAGTAAGGAGACAGGGATAGAGAACACCGGGGAGCTGTTTTTT CASSSSKETGIENTGELFF
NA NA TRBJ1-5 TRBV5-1 TGCGCCAGCAGCCCGACAGTTGGTGGCAATCAGCCCCAGCATTTT CASSPTVGGNQPQHF
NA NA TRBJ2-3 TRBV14 TGTGCCAGCAGCCAAGACCTAAGGGGACAGTATTTT CASSQDLRGQYF
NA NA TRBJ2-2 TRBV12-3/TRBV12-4 TGTGCCGGCCGACTAAACACCGGGGAGCTGTTTTTT CAGRLNTGELFF